This TCR beta chain was found in a study of PD-L1 blockade in urothelial cancer. The time point here: pretreatment peripheral blood. There are 17 residues in the CDR3. CDR1 KGHSH and CDR2 LQKENI come from the germline V gene. Losses at the gene ends were 3 bases for V and 2 bases for J; bases not matched to a gene: 11. Some clones are missing from TCRdb's copy, which holds only in-frame ones; the method was immunoSEQ multiplex PCR. The table shows some 45,000 clones, with more than 70% occurring only once. The rearrangement links TRBV18 to TRBJ2-7, with 9 bases aligning to TRBD2. This sequence was found in a donor at least 40 years old with urothelial cancer. The starting material was PBMCs, obtained around atezolizumab (anti-PD-L1) treatment. The CDR3: CASSPPGGRVLPYEQYF. The CDR3 nucleotides read TGTGCCAGCTCACCCCCAGGCGGGAGGGTACTACCCTACGAGCAGTACTTC.